A single sample is the source of the 26 T cell receptor beta chains below, sequenced in a study of follicular helper T cells after annual influenza vaccination. Time point described: 2015-2016 season, 7 days after influenza vaccination. Some clones are missing from TCRdb's copy, which holds only in-frame ones; the method was immunoSEQ multiplex PCR. This table holds fewer than 9,000 clones, roughly 90% found once. The source was CXCR5+ CD38- circulating T follicular helper cells from blood, collected 7 days after influenza vaccination. The subset was: circulating Tfh, non-naive CD4+CXCR5+PD-1+ (ICOS+CD38+ or ICOS-CD38-). All receptors derive from an adult who received the influenza vaccine.

The gene calls are TRBV27 and TRBJ2-7; TRBD1 matches at 9 bases. Germline CDR1 MNHEY, CDR2 SMNVEV (reference sequence). The CDR3 totals 17 residues. The V gene end was trimmed by 4 bases and the J gene end by 2 bases; junction bases not matched to a gene: 12. CDR3 DNA: TGTGCCAGCAGTTACTACCCCTACAGGGGGCAACCCTACGAGCAGTACTTC. Translation: CASSYYPYRGQPYEQYF.

The chain joins TRBV6-6 to TRBJ2-7, with TRBD2 identical over 10 bases. The CDR3 spans 13 residues. The V and J ends lost 4 bases and 10 bases, in that order; junction bases with no gene match: 7. Germline V gives CDR1 MNHNY, CDR2 SVGAGI (reference sequence). The CDR3 spells CASSSSGRPDQYF. CDR3 nucleotides: TGTGCCAGCAGTTCTAGCGGGAGACCCGATCAGTACTTC.

The chain is built from TRBV25-1 and TRBJ2-7; D is perhaps TRBD1 (5 bases). Trimming stripped 6 bases from V and 7 bases from J, with 16 bases between. Germline CDR1 and CDR2: MGHDK and SYGVNS. The CDR3 runs to 13 residues. This CDR3 is CASSLLLTGEQYF. In DNA, the CDR3 is TGTGCCAGCAGCTTACTTCTAACAGGAGAGCAGTACTTC.

The V and J genes are TRBV5-8 and TRBJ2-6, with D tentatively TRBD1 or TRBD2 (5 bases each). The CDR3 is 19 amino acids. Trimming cost V 4 bases and J 0 bases, with 20 bases left between them. Germline CDR1 reads SGHTS; CDR2 reads YDEGEE. For the CDR3, the DNA is TGTGCCAGCAGCACTGGGACCGTGCGTAAAACCTCTGGGGCCAACGTCCTGACTTTC. This gives the protein CASSTGTVRKTSGANVLTF.

The chain recombines TRBV11-2 with TRBJ2-1; D is uncertain. Per the germline V gene, CDR1 is SGHAT and CDR2 is FQNNGV. This CDR3 region has 17 residues. V was clipped by 3 bases and J by 7 bases, with 22 bases between them. The DNA of the CDR3 is TGTGCCAGCAGCTTCATATTTGACACCCCCGGACGGAATGAGCAGTTCTTC. It yields the protein CASSFIFDTPGRNEQFF.

The chain couples TRBV5-6 to TRBJ2-7, with D perhaps matching TRBD2 (6 bases). There are 15 residues in the CDR3. Germline loops: CDR1 SGHDT, CDR2 YYEEEE. With 4 bases removed from V and 2 bases from J, the gap between germline ends came to 16 bases. The CDR3 region is CASSLLPGEPYEQYV. The CDR3 nucleotides are TGTGCCAGCAGCCTCCTTCCGGGAGAACCCTACGAGCAGTACGTC.

The genes are TRBV5-6 and TRBJ1-4, with no clear D. V was cut by 4 bases and J by 8 bases, with 9 bases left in between. The length of the CDR3 is 12 residues. Germline CDR1 and CDR2: SGHDT and YYEEEE. CDR3 in DNA: TGTGCCAGCAGCCGGAAAGGAGAAAAACTGTTTTTT. Translated, it gives CASSRKGEKLFF.

This clone came up once. Other DNA sequences in this sample translate to the same CDR3. The V and J genes are TRBV6-5 and TRBJ1-2; no clear D. V was pared by 6 bases and J by 2 bases, with 10 bases between. The germline V gene encodes CDR1 MNHEY and CDR2 SVGAGI. The CDR3 has 13 residues. CDR3 protein: CASSESGNYGYTF. Here the CDR3 DNA reads TGTGCCAGCAGCGAGAGTGGGAACTATGGCTACACCTTC.

The chain has TRBV5-1 and TRBJ2-7, with D possibly called TRBD1 or TRBD2 (6 bases each). V lost 1 base to trimming and J lost 2 bases, with 19 bases between them. This CDR3 contains 17 residues. Germline V gives CDR1 SGHRS, CDR2 YFSETQ. CDR3 region: CASSLSRGTSLTYEQYF. In DNA form, the CDR3 reads TGCGCCAGCAGCTTGAGTCGGGGGACATCCCTAACCTACGAGCAGTACTTC.

The V and J genes are TRBV7-8 and TRBJ2-5; possibly TRBD1 for D (6 bases). This CDR3 comprises 15 residues. V was pared by 1 base and J by 5 bases, with 14 bases between. Germline CDR1 is SGHVS and CDR2 is FQNEAQ. The DNA of the CDR3 is TGTGCCAGCAGCTTAGGAAGGGGGTTAGGGGAGACCCAGTACTTC. Residues: CASSLGRGLGETQYF.

The rearrangement uses TRBV7-2 and TRBJ2-1; 10 bases line up with TRBD1. Germline assignment: CDR1 SGHTA and CDR2 FQGNSA. The V gene end was trimmed by 4 bases and the J gene end by 6 bases; junction bases not matched to a gene: 3. This CDR3 region has 14 residues. As DNA, the CDR3 is TGTGCCAGCAGCTACGGGACAGGGGTCAATGAGCAGTTCTTC. Amino acid sequence: CASSYGTGVNEQFF.

This chain links TRBV15 with TRBJ2-1; 8 bases are a match to TRBD1. Germline V gene lookup returns CDR1 LNHNV and CDR2 YYDKDF (reference sequence). CDR3 length equals 15 residues. V was clipped by 0 bases and J by 8 bases; unmatched bases: 6. This chain's CDR3 is CATSREKDREYEQFF. Here the CDR3 DNA reads TGTGCCACCAGCAGAGAAAAGGACAGGGAATATGAGCAGTTCTTC.

The J gene is TRBJ2-3, the V gene TRBV7-9; tentative D call: TRBD2 (5 bases). The CDR3 contains 14 residues. The V end was cut by 8 bases, the J end by 2 bases, with 14 bases between. Germline V gene data show CDR1 as SEHNR and CDR2 as FQNEAQ (reference sequence). CDR3 DNA sequence: TGTGCCAGCGGTACAAGCGGATACACAGATACGCAGTATTTT. Its translation is CASGTSGYTDTQYF.

The chain carries TRBV5-4 and TRBJ2-7; 7 bases match TRBD2. CDR3 length: 15 amino acids. Trimming at V came to 4 bases and at J to 6 bases, leaving 13 bases not matched to a gene. Germline lookup yields CDR1 SGHNT and CDR2 YYREEE (reference sequence). The CDR3 region has the DNA TGTGCCAGCAGCCCGGGCGGCGGGAGAACCGGCGAGCAGTACTTC. As protein: CASSPGGGRTGEQYF.

This chain links TRBV27 with TRBJ1-3; D is ambiguous. This CDR3 is built from 15 residues. Germline CDR1 MNHEY, CDR2 SMNVEV (reference sequence). V lost 5 bases to trimming and J lost 1 base, with 12 bases between them. CDR3 nucleotide sequence: TGTGCCAGCAGTCCCCTGGGTGGATCTGGAAACACCATATATTTT. It yields the protein CASSPLGGSGNTIYF.

The chain employs TRBV27 and TRBJ2-3; possible D gene TRBD2, 6 bases. CDR3 length: 15 amino acids. In germline, CDR1 is MNHEY, CDR2 SMNVEV (reference sequence). The V end lost 2 bases, the J end lost 6 bases, and 15 bases lay between the germline ends. CDR3 sequence: CASSLNGRGPDTQYF. DNA of the CDR3: TGTGCCAGCAGTTTAAATGGGCGGGGTCCCGATACGCAGTATTTT.

This chain uses TRBV5-1 with TRBJ2-2; 7 bases fit TRBD2. Germline V gene data show CDR1 as SGHRS and CDR2 as YFSETQ. V dropped 2 bases and J dropped 4; count of bases not matched to a gene: 5. This CDR3 is built from 15 residues. CDR3 sequence reads: CASSFSGEGTGELFF. CDR3 bases: TGCGCCAGCAGCTTTTCCGGGGAGGGCACCGGGGAGCTGTTTTTT.

This clone appeared a few times. The chain recombines TRBV10-3 with TRBJ2-1; no reliable D call. The V gene's germline CDR1 is ENHRY and CDR2 SYGVKD. The CDR3 extends over 12 amino acids. Trimming left V 5 bases short and J 8 bases short, with 10 bases between. The chain's CDR3 is CAISTNGDEQFF. DNA of the CDR3: TGTGCCATCAGTACCAATGGGGATGAGCAGTTCTTC.

The chain carries TRBV7-7 and TRBJ2-2; D may be TRBD1 (6 bases). CDR3 length equals 16 residues. CDR1 SSHAT and CDR2 FNYEAQ come from the germline V gene (reference sequence). Deletions cut 5 bases from V and 2 bases from J, with 15 bases between. The CDR3: CASSPTQGKNTGELFF. CDR3 coding DNA: TGTGCCAGCAGCCCAACCCAGGGGAAAAACACCGGGGAGCTGTTTTTT.

The gene calls are TRBV11-3 and TRBJ2-2, with a tentative D call TRBD2 (5 bases). Per the germline V gene, CDR1 is SGHNT and CDR2 is YENEEA. There are 15 residues in the CDR3. With 3 bases removed from V and 0 bases from J, the gap between germline ends came to 8 bases. CDR3 DNA: TGTGCCAGCAGCTTGTACGGGGCGAACACCGGGGAGCTGTTTTTT. Translating gives CASSLYGANTGELFF.

This chain joins TRBV5-1 and TRBJ2-7, with TRBD1 identical over 10 bases. CDR1 SGHRS and CDR2 YFSETQ come from the germline V gene. CDR3 length: 14 amino acids. Trimming removed 4 bases from V and 4 bases from J; junction bases left unmatched: 5. The CDR3 reads CASSDRDRGYEQYF. CDR3 bases: TGCGCCAGCAGCGACCGGGACAGGGGTTACGAGCAGTACTTC.

This clone has only one observation. The chain employs TRBV11-2 and TRBJ2-7; 8 positions match TRBD1. V dropped 5 bases and J dropped 6; count of bases not matched to a gene: 12. Germline lookup yields CDR1 SGHAT and CDR2 FQNNGV. The CDR3 has 15 residues. CDR3 nucleotides: TGTGCCAGCAGCCTACTCGACAGGGGAAGCTCCGAGCAGTACTTC. Protein sequence: CASSLLDRGSSEQYF.

The chain joins TRBV11-3 to TRBJ1-3; TRBD1 matches at 7 bases. The junction had 4 bases not matched to a gene; V was cut back by 2 bases and J by 0 bases. CDR1 and CDR2 (germline): SGHNT, YENEEA. The CDR3 extends over 16 amino acids. CDR3 coding DNA: TGTGCCAGCAGCTTATCCGGGACAGCCTCTGGAAACACCATATATTTT. Encoded protein: CASSLSGTASGNTIYF.

The chain carries TRBV27 and TRBJ2-1; 12 bases fit TRBD2. CDR1 and CDR2 from the germline V gene are MNHEY and SMNVEV (reference sequence). This CDR3 has 13 amino acids. J lost 10 bases, V lost 6 bases, and 4 bases had no gene match. The CDR3 here is CASRQTSGREQFF. The CDR3 nucleotides read TGTGCCAGCAGACAAACTAGCGGGAGGGAGCAGTTCTTC.

This clone came up a few times. The chain uses TRBV15 and TRBJ2-7; TRBD2 might be the D (6 bases). The CDR3 has 14 residues. Per germline, CDR1 LNHNV and CDR2 YYDKDF (reference sequence). Trimming pared 3 bases from V and 2 bases from J, leaving 11 bases between. The CDR3 sequence: CATSRTRKAYEQYF. The DNA of the CDR3 is TGTGCCACCAGCAGGACTAGGAAGGCCTACGAGCAGTACTTC.

This clone has just one count. The chain joins TRBV4-2 to TRBJ2-7; D not resolved. The CDR3 extends over 16 amino acids. Germline CDR1 LGHNA, CDR2 YNFKEQ. The V and J ends lost 0 bases and 0 bases respectively, with 12 bases between them. CDR3 protein: CASSQDQGSSSYEQYF. The CDR3 DNA reads TGTGCCAGCAGCCAAGATCAAGGTAGTTCCTCCTACGAGCAGTACTTC.